The 23 T cell receptor beta chains below were found in one sample sequenced in a study of blood T cell repertoires in COVID-19. Only in-frame clones appear in the TCRdb table, and some are missing; sequencing was by immunoSEQ multiplex PCR. The repertoire holds about 170,000 clones, with 83% as singletons. The sequencing input was peripheral blood. The origin of the receptors is a woman older than 75 with acute or convalescent COVID-19.

This clone was observed a handful of times. V is TRBV13 and J is TRBJ2-1; 12 positions match TRBD2. Per germline, CDR1 PRHDT and CDR2 FYEKMQ (reference sequence). The CDR3 covers 15 residues. The J segment lost 10 bases and the V segment lost 5 bases, leaving 9 bases of the junction unmatched. In DNA, the CDR3 is TGTGCCAGCAGCCCCAGGACTAGCGGGGCTCGAGAGCAGTTCTTC. It specifies CASSPRTSGAREQFF. The full variable domain, with the rest looked up from reference TRBV13 and TRBJ2-1, is AAGVIQSPRHLIKEKRETATLKCYPIPRHDTVYWYQQGPGQDPQFLISFYEKMQSDKGSIPDRFSAQQFSDYHSELNMSSLELGDSALYFCASSPRTSGAREQFFGPGTRLTVL.

This clone appeared a few times. CDR3 amino acids: CASSQDSGENQPQHF. In DNA, the CDR3 is TGTGCCAGCAGCCAAGATTCTGGGGAGAATCAGCCCCAGCATTTT. The chain uses TRBV3-1 (or the pseudogene TRBV3-2) and TRBJ1-5; D is undetermined. This CDR3 spans 15 amino acids. V lost 0 bases, J lost 4 bases, and 10 bases lay in between. CDR1 is LGHDT, CDR2 YNNKEL, per germline (reference sequence).

The V and J genes are TRBV21-1 and TRBJ2-7; the table assigns TRBD1, which was not confirmed against the DNA. TRBV21-1 is an annotated pseudogene. The CDR3 loop spans 17 amino acids. Here the CDR3 reads CASSKVARHKGIYEQYF. The CDR3 bases are TGTGCCAGCAGCAAAGTTGCCAGACACAAGGGGATCTACGAGCAGTACTTC.

J is TRBJ1-5 and V is TRBV19, with a weak D call TRBD1 (5 bases). Trimming took 9 bases from V and 0 from J, leaving 6 bases between them. The CDR3 length is 12 residues. Germline V gene data show CDR1 as LNHDA and CDR2 as SQIVND (reference sequence). CDR3 in amino acids: CASGGSNQPQHF. As DNA, the CDR3 is TGTGCCAGCGGGGGTAGCAATCAGCCCCAGCATTTT.

The chain uses TRBV15 and TRBJ1-4, with no clear D. Trimming removed 0 bases from V and 0 bases from J, with 8 bases in between. CDR3 length: 16 residues. Looked up from germline, CDR1 is LNHNV and CDR2 is YYDKDF (reference sequence). The CDR3 reads CATSRDGPATNEKLFF. CDR3 sequence (DNA): TGTGCCACCAGCAGAGATGGCCCTGCAACTAATGAAAAACTGTTTTTT.

This chain links TRBV7-8 with TRBJ1-3, with TRBD1 matching over 8 bases. Germline V lookup: CDR1 SGHVS, CDR2 FQNEAQ. This CDR3 has 15 amino acids. Losses at the gene ends were 2 bases for V and 4 bases for J; bases not matched to a gene: 4. The CDR3 here is CASSLQGASGNTIYF. DNA for the CDR3: TGTGCCAGCAGCTTACAGGGGGCGTCAGGAAACACCATATATTTT.

This chain joins TRBV19 and TRBJ2-7, with 11 nucleotides matching TRBD1. The V and J ends lost 6 bases and 0 bases, in that order; junction bases with no gene match: 1. Germline lookup yields CDR1 LNHDA and CDR2 SQIVND (reference sequence). This CDR3 region has 14 residues. CDR3 in amino acids: CASRGTGGSYEQYF. For the CDR3, the DNA is TGTGCCAGTAGAGGGACAGGGGGCTCCTACGAGCAGTACTTC.

The rearrangement links TRBV5-1 to TRBJ2-7, with D possibly TRBD1 on 6 matching bases. Per the germline V gene, CDR1 is SGHRS and CDR2 is YFSETQ. The CDR3 is 15 amino acids. Trimming stripped 2 bases from V and 5 bases from J, with 17 bases between. CDR3 loop: CASSFLNSAGDEQYF. The DNA for the CDR3 is TGCGCCAGCAGCTTTCTTAACTCGGCAGGGGACGAGCAGTACTTC.

Remarks on this clone: Since the CDR3 does not end with the conserved phenylalanine or tryptophan, this likely comes from a read error. Because the CDR3's place on the DNA is in doubt, the DNA is left out and the CDR3 is given as listed by TCRdb. This chain uses TRBV7-2 with TRBJ1-1; whether TRBD1, the table's D call, matches the DNA was not checked. 13 amino acids form the CDR3, both terminal residues included. Germline V gene data show CDR1 as SGHTA and CDR2 as FQGNSA. CDR3 residues: CASSLTRTGKFYP.

The rearrangement links TRBV9 to TRBJ2-7; D remains unclear. Trimming left V 2 bases short and J 3 bases short, with 9 bases between. This CDR3 is 13 amino acids long. The germline gives CDR1 SGDLS, CDR2 YYNGEE. CDR3 sequence (DNA): TGTGCCAGCAGCGTCCGCAGGAACTACGAGCAGTACTTC. Protein sequence: CASSVRRNYEQYF.

The CDR3 DNA sequence: TGTGCCAGCAGCCCTTGGGGACAGGGGGAAGATGGCTACACCTTC. It yields the protein CASSPWGQGEDGYTF. This rearrangement joins TRBV9 to TRBJ1-2, with TRBD1 matching 11 bases. V was pared by 4 bases and J by 6 bases, with 8 bases of the junction left unmatched. Germline V CDR1 and CDR2: SGDLS, YYNGEE. The CDR3 loop spans 15 amino acids.

For the CDR3, the DNA is TGTGCCTGGAGTGTACCAGACAGGGGCCGAACGGGATACTTC. Translation gives CAWSVPDRGRTGYF. The V and J genes are TRBV30 and TRBJ2-7; TRBD1 matches at 8 bases. CDR3 length: 14 amino acids. Per the germline V gene, CDR1 is GTSNPN and CDR2 is SVGIG (reference sequence). The junction had 14 bases not matched to a gene; V was cut back by 0 bases and J by 13 bases. Full variable domain (remainder filled in from reference TRBV30 and TRBJ2-7): SQTIHQWPATLVQPVGSPLSLECTVEGTSNPNLYWYRQAAGRGLQLLFYSVGIGQISSEVPQNLSASRPQDRQFILSSKKLLLSDSGFYLCAWSVPDRGRTGYFGPGTRLTVT.

The rearrangement links TRBV5-1 to TRBJ2-7; D possibly corresponds to TRBD2 (5 bases). V was clipped by 4 bases and J by 4 bases, with 15 bases between them. The CDR3 is 14 residues long. Germline-derived CDR1 and CDR2 are SGHRS and YFSETQ. CDR3 amino acids: CASSGGPGPYEQYF. CDR3 sequence (DNA): TGCGCCAGCAGCGGAGGTCCAGGACCATACGAGCAGTACTTC. The variable domain in full, completed from reference TRBV5-1 and TRBJ2-7, reads KAGVTQTPRYLIKTRGQQVTLSCSPISGHRSVSWYQQTPGQGLQFLFEYFSETQRNKGNFPGRFSGRQFSNSRSEMNVSTLELGDSALYLCASSGGPGPYEQYFGPGTRLTVT.

This chain links TRBV25-1 with TRBJ1-6; maybe TRBD1 (5 bases). V lost 1 base, J lost 10 bases, and 17 bases lay in between. The germline V gene encodes CDR1 MGHDK and CDR2 SYGVNS. CDR3 length: 16 amino acids. CDR3: CASSELGTRAYSPLHF. The CDR3 DNA reads as TGTGCCAGCAGTGAATTAGGCACCAGGGCCTACTCACCCCTCCACTTT.

The chain links TRBV5-1 to TRBJ2-3; TRBD1 is a possible D gene (5 bases). Trimming stripped 4 bases from V and 2 bases from J, with 14 bases between. This CDR3 has 15 residues. Germline values: CDR1 SGHRS, CDR2 YFSETQ. CDR3 sequence reads: CASSGEQVSTDTQYF. In DNA, the CDR3 is TGCGCCAGCAGCGGGGAACAGGTATCCACAGATACGCAGTATTTT.

The chain combines TRBV9 with TRBJ2-3; 7 bases are shared with TRBD2. CDR1 is SGDLS, CDR2 YYNGEE, per germline. V lost 4 bases, J lost 1 base, and 9 bases stayed unmatched. The CDR3 runs 16 residues. This CDR3 is CASSQSGGSGTDTQYF. CDR3 DNA: TGTGCCAGCAGCCAATCGGGGGGATCGGGCACAGATACGCAGTATTTT.

The CDR3 sequence is CASSLTDSNSYEQYF. The CDR3 bases are TGTGCCAGCAGCTTAACGGACAGCAATTCCTACGAGCAGTACTTC. This chain joins TRBV7-6 and TRBJ2-7; the D gene is possibly TRBD1 (6 bases). Germline V gene lookup returns CDR1 SGHVS and CDR2 FNYEAQ. V lost 2 bases and J lost 1, with 12 bases in between. This CDR3 is built from 15 residues. Looking up the rest from reference TRBV7-6 and TRBJ2-7 gives the full variable domain: GAGVSQSPRYKVTKRGQDVALRCDPISGHVSLYWYRQALGQGPEFLTYFNYEAQQDKSGLPNDRFSAERPEGSISTLTIQRTEQRDSAMYRCASSLTDSNSYEQYFGPGTRLTVT.

The rearrangement joins TRBV24-1 to TRBJ2-1, with D tentatively TRBD2 (7 bases). V lost 2 bases to trimming and J lost 9 bases, with 13 bases between them. CDR3 length: 14 residues. From germline, CDR1 is KGHDR and CDR2 SFDVKD. CDR3 nucleotide sequence: TGTGCCACCAGTGATTGGGGGGGCTATAGTGAGCAGTTCTTC. It specifies CATSDWGGYSEQFF.

The CDR3 DNA is TGTGCCAGCACCTTCCCATTCGGACAGGGCGAGCAGTACTTC. It translates to CASTFPFGQGEQYF. The chain joins TRBV5-6 to TRBJ2-7; 8 bases map to TRBD1. This CDR3 region has 14 residues. Germline V CDR1 and CDR2: SGHDT, YYEEEE. The ends lost 6 bases at V and 6 bases at J; junction bases unmatched: 11.

This clone was seen just once. The same CDR3 can be traced to other DNA sequences in this sample. The V and J genes are TRBV29-1 and TRBJ2-7; 7 bases match TRBD1. Trimming cost V 1 base and J 2 bases; bases outside gene matches: 2. This CDR3 comprises 13 residues. The germline V gene encodes CDR1 SQVTM and CDR2 ANQGSEA. CDR3 sequence: CSVEGQGAYEQYF. Written as DNA, the CDR3 is TGCAGCGTTGAAGGTCAGGGGGCCTACGAGCAGTACTTC.

The chain recombines TRBV3-1 (or the pseudogene TRBV3-2) with TRBJ2-3; the D gene is possibly TRBD1 (5 bases). Germline V gene data show CDR1 as LGHDT and CDR2 as YNNKEL (reference sequence). The CDR3 has 17 residues. V dropped 4 bases and J dropped 6 bases, with 23 bases sitting between them. In nucleotides, the CDR3 is TGTGCCAGCAGCCCCCAACAGCAGGACACACCGTGGGATACGCAGTATTTT. It codes for CASSPQQQDTPWDTQYF.

The chain couples TRBV30 to TRBJ2-1, with 13 positions matching TRBD2. CDR1 is GTSNPN, CDR2 SVGIG, per germline (reference sequence). The V segment lost 5 bases and the J segment 10 bases; nucleotides outside the gene matches: 5. CDR3 length: 13 residues. CDR3 sequence reads: CAWGWTSGGEQFF. The CDR3 bases are TGTGCCTGGGGGTGGACTAGCGGGGGAGAGCAGTTCTTC.

The chain couples TRBV2 to TRBJ2-7; 9 bases line up with TRBD2. This CDR3 has 15 residues. Trimming at V came to 7 bases and at J to 0 bases, leaving 7 bases not matched to a gene. Germline values: CDR1 SNHLY, CDR2 FYNNEI. CDR3 nucleotides: TGTGCCAGCACCTCGCTAGCGGGAAGCTCCTACGAGCAGTACTTC. Protein: CASTSLAGSSYEQYF.